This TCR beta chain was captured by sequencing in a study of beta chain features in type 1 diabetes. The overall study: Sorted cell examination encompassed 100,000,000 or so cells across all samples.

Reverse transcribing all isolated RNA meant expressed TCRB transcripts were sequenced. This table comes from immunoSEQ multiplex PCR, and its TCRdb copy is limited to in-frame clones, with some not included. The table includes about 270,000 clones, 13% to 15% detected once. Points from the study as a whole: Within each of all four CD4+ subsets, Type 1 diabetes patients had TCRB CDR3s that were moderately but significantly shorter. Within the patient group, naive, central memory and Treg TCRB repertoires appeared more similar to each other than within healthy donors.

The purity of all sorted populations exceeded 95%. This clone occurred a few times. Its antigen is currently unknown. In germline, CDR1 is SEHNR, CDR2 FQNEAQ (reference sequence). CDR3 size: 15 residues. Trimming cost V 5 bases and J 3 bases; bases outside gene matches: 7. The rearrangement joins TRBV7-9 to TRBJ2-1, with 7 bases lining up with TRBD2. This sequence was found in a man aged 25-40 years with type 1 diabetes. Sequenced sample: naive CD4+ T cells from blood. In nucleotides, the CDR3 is TGTGCCAGCAGCGCCACCGGGACTAACTACAATGAGCAGTTCTTC. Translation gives CASSATGTNYNEQFF.